The 17 T cell receptor beta chains listed next were all sequenced from one sample in a study of T cell changes during pregnancy in multiple sclerosis. Profiling relied on immunoSEQ multiplex PCR, and the TCRdb table lists in-frame clones only, not all of them. The repertoire holds about 15,000 clones, with 75% to 85% as singletons. This material consisted of CD8+ T cells from peripheral blood mononuclear cells, taken after pregnancy. Receptors were obtained from a female donor in good health, enrolled as a control in a pregnancy study.

The chain is built from TRBV27 and TRBJ2-1, with 9 bases that match TRBD2. Per germline, CDR1 MNHEY and CDR2 SMNVEV (reference sequence). V lost 2 bases to trimming and J lost 5 bases; unmatched junction nucleotides: 4. This CDR3 has 15 amino acids. The CDR3 spells CASSLLAGTDNEQFF. CDR3 nucleotide sequence: TGTGCCAGCAGTTTACTAGCGGGGACCGACAATGAGCAGTTCTTC.

The chain combines TRBV15 with TRBJ1-2; D not resolved. Germline V CDR1 and CDR2: LNHNV, YYDKDF (reference sequence). Trimming removed 3 bases from V and 8 bases from J, with 16 bases in between. This CDR3 spans 14 amino acids. The CDR3 sequence is CATSSDQRGGGYTF. Here the CDR3 DNA reads TGTGCCACCAGCAGTGATCAGAGAGGAGGAGGCTACACCTTC. Filled out from reference TRBV15 and TRBJ1-2, the complete variable domain reads DAMVIQNPRYQVTQFGKPVTLSCSQTLNHNVMYWYQQKSSQAPKLLFHYYDKDFNNEADTPDNFQSRRPNTSFCFLDIRSPGLGDTAMYLCATSSDQRGGGYTFGSGTRLTVV.

The genes are TRBV18 and TRBJ2-7; a possible D gene is TRBD1 (6 bases). V lost 6 bases and J 1 base, leaving 10 bases between the germline ends. CDR1 is KGHSH and CDR2 is LQKENI in the germline V gene. This CDR3 has 13 residues. The CDR3 is CASSFGQSYEQYF. CDR3 nucleotide sequence: TGTGCCAGCTCCTTCGGACAGTCCTACGAGCAGTACTTC.

The gene calls are TRBV7-2 and TRBJ2-7; D gene uncertain. Trimming stripped 2 bases from V and 6 bases from J, with 5 bases between. This CDR3 is 11 amino acids long. The germline V gene has CDR1 SGHTA and CDR2 FQGNSA. CDR3 sequence reads: CASSLQREQYF. For the CDR3, the DNA is TGTGCCAGCAGCTTACAGCGCGAGCAGTACTTC.

This clone has just one count. The rearrangement links TRBV29-1 to TRBJ2-7; TRBD2 matches at 10 bases. CDR3 length: 15 amino acids. Germline-derived CDR1 and CDR2 are SQVTM and ANQGSEA. J lost 5 bases, V lost 1 base, and 8 bases had no gene match. CDR3 coding DNA: TGCAGCGTTGAAGCTAGCGGGAGAACGTCCGACGAGCAGTACTTC. The encoded protein is CSVEASGRTSDEQYF.

This clone was recorded once. The genes are TRBV6-1 and TRBJ1-1, with D possibly TRBD1 on 5 matching bases. The length of the CDR3 is 16 residues. CDR1 is MNHNS and CDR2 is SASEGT in the germline V gene. Between the trimmed V and J ends, which lost 4 bases and 4 bases, there was a span of 19 bases. The CDR3 nucleotides are TGTGCCAGCAGTGCCTCCGGGGCTCCGGGGGGCACTGAAGCTTTCTTT. It translates to CASSASGAPGGTEAFF.

The genes are TRBV4-1 and TRBJ2-1; possible D gene TRBD2, 6 bases. Germline loops: CDR1 MGHRA, CDR2 YSYEKL. The germline V and J ends were trimmed by 1 base and 7 bases, with 14 bases remaining between them. This CDR3 is built from 15 residues. As DNA, the CDR3 is TGCGCCAGCAGCCAAGGGAACTTCGGGAGTAATGAGCAGTTCTTC. This translates into CASSQGNFGSNEQFF.

This chain joins TRBV7-6 and TRBJ2-7; 9 bases fit TRBD2. Germline CDR1 reads SGHVS; CDR2 reads FNYEAQ. There are 15 residues in the CDR3. Trimming removed 2 bases from V and 6 bases from J; junction bases left unmatched: 8. CDR3 sequence: CASSLYAGGPSEQYF. CDR3 DNA: TGTGCCAGCAGCTTATATGCGGGGGGGCCTTCCGAGCAGTACTTC.

The chain employs TRBV11-2 and TRBJ2-4, with 16 bases fitting TRBD2. CDR3 size: 17 residues. Trimming took 5 bases from V and 7 from J; bases not matched to a gene: 8. Germline CDR1 SGHAT, CDR2 FQNNGV. The CDR3 reads CASSGGLAGGLGNIQYF. The DNA for the CDR3 is TGTGCCAGCAGCGGGGGACTAGCGGGGGGGCTTGGGAACATTCAGTACTTC. Variable domain in full (rest from reference TRBV11-2 and TRBJ2-4): EAGVAQSPRYKIIEKRQSVAFWCNPISGHATLYWYQQILGQGPKLLIQFQNNGVVDDSQLPKDRFSAERLKGVDSTLKIQPAKLEDSAVYLCASSGGLAGGLGNIQYFGAGTRLSVL.

This clone appeared a single time. V gene TRBV7-2 combines with J gene TRBJ2-7; tentatively, D is TRBD2 (5 bases). Per the germline V gene, CDR1 is SGHTA and CDR2 is FQGNSA. Trimming pared 1 base from V and 2 bases from J, leaving 15 bases between. The CDR3 loop spans 16 amino acids. The CDR3, as DNA: TGTGCCAGCAGCTTAGTATTGGGAGAACGTCCCTACGAGCAGTACTTC. Protein product: CASSLVLGERPYEQYF.

This clone was recorded a few times. The chain recombines TRBV5-4 with TRBJ2-1; 13 bases map to TRBD2. J gave up 7 bases and V 0 bases, and 7 bases lay outside the gene matches. The length of the CDR3 is 17 residues. The germline gives CDR1 SGHNT, CDR2 YYREEE (reference sequence). The CDR3 region is CASSLGFRTSGSNEQFF. CDR3 sequence (DNA): TGTGCCAGCAGCTTGGGATTCCGGACTAGCGGGAGTAATGAGCAGTTCTTC.

As for this clone: This could be a read error, since a much larger clone is one nucleotide away. At the DNA level, this CDR3 is encoded by other sequences in the same sample as well. The rearrangement joins TRBV6-1 to TRBJ2-7, with TRBD1 identical over 8 bases. This CDR3 has 15 residues. In germline, CDR1 is MNHNS, CDR2 SASEGT. V was clipped by 1 base and J by 0 bases; unmatched bases: 2. The CDR3 here is CASSEGQGSSYEQYF. The CDR3 DNA sequence: TGTGCCAGCAGTGAAGGACAGGGGAGCTCCTACGAGCAGTACTTC.

The chain employs TRBV28 and TRBJ1-1; D is unclear. Per germline, CDR1 MDHEN and CDR2 SYDVKM. The CDR3 spans 12 residues. V was clipped by 10 bases and J by 2 bases, with 11 bases between them. The DNA for the CDR3 is TGTGCCACCCGGGGAGTAAACACTGAAGCTTTCTTT. This sequence encodes CATRGVNTEAFF.

The chain links TRBV7-3 to TRBJ2-1, with 12 bases that match TRBD2. The CDR3 loop spans 16 amino acids. V shed 5 bases and J 4 bases; nucleotides not matched to a gene: 6. Germline loops: CDR1 SGHTA, CDR2 FQGTGA. The CDR3 protein is CASSPMTSGGYNEQFF. The CDR3 nucleotides are TGTGCCAGCAGCCCGATGACTAGCGGGGGTTACAATGAGCAGTTCTTC.

This chain joins TRBV4-1 and TRBJ2-7, with 8 bases fitting TRBD1. V lost 0 bases and J lost 0; bases outside the gene matches: 4. This CDR3 region has 16 residues. Germline V gene sequence: CDR1 MGHRA, CDR2 YSYEKL. CDR3 protein: CASSQEGTGVSYEQYF. The DNA of the CDR3 is TGCGCCAGCAGCCAAGAAGGGACAGGAGTCTCCTACGAGCAGTACTTC.

This chain uses TRBV9 with TRBJ1-3, with TRBD1 as a possible D gene (5 bases). Germline CDR1 is SGDLS and CDR2 is YYNGEE. V was shortened by 3 bases and J by 4 bases, with 14 bases between the two germline ends. The CDR3 has 15 residues. The CDR3 reads CASSAGDSPGNTIYF. The CDR3 coding sequence is TGTGCCAGCAGCGCCGGCGACAGTCCCGGAAACACCATATATTTT. Using reference TRBV9 and TRBJ1-3 for the parts outside the CDR3, the full variable domain is DSGVTQTPKHLITATGQRVTLRCSPRSGDLSVYWYQQSLDQGLQFLIQYYNGEERAKGNILERFSAQQFPDLHSELNLSSLELGDSALYFCASSAGDSPGNTIYFGEGSWLTVV.

This clone was counted a single time. The J gene is TRBJ2-7, the V gene TRBV27; D is ambiguous. V was cut by 0 bases and J by 2 bases, with 8 bases left in between. The germline V gene has CDR1 MNHEY and CDR2 SMNVEV (reference sequence). The CDR3 length is 14 residues. The DNA of the CDR3 is TGTGCCAGCAGTTTATCGAAACAGCCCTACGAGCAGTACTTC. Protein sequence: CASSLSKQPYEQYF.